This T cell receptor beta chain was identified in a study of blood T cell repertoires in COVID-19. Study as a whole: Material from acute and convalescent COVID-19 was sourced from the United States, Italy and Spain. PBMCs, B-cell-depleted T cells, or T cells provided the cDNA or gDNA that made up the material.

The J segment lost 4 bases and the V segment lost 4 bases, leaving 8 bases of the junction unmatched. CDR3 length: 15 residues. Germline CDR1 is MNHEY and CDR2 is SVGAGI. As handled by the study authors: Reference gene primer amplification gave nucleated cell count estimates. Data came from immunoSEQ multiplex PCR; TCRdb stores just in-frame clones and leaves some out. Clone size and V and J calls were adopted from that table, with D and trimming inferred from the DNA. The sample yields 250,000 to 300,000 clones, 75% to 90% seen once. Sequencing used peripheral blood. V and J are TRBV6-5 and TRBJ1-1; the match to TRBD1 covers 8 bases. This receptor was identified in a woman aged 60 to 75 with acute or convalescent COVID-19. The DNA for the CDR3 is TGTGCCAGCAGTTCCCAGGGGGCCCGGGGCACTGAAGCTTTCTTT. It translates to CASSSQGARGTEAFF.